This TCR beta chain originates from a study of T cell responses to AZD1222 COVID-19 vaccine. Study summary: Combined were second doses at about 4 or about 12 weeks. Regarding the study as a whole: Most donors were white British, females outnumbered males, and clonal diversity was possibly underestimated. Within unmutated variant regions lay the reported targets of nearly half of spike-specific TCRs.

There are 14 residues in the CDR3. Trimming took 1 base from V and 4 from J, leaving 10 bases between them. Germline V gene data show CDR1 as MDHEN and CDR2 as SYDVKM. Assay: immunoSEQ multiplex PCR; the TCRdb copy retains only in-frame clones and omits some. The table includes about 130,000 clones, approximately 86% detected once. A note on this clone: Its antigen is currently unknown.

The starting material was peripheral blood, obtained on day 0 of AZD1222 vaccination. This sequence was found in an adult in good health. The chain recombines TRBV28 with TRBJ1-2, with TRBD1 as a possible D gene (6 bases). In DNA, the CDR3 is TGTGCCAGCAGTTTATCCCCAGGGGTCTATGGCTACACCTTC. It encodes CASSLSPGVYGYTF.